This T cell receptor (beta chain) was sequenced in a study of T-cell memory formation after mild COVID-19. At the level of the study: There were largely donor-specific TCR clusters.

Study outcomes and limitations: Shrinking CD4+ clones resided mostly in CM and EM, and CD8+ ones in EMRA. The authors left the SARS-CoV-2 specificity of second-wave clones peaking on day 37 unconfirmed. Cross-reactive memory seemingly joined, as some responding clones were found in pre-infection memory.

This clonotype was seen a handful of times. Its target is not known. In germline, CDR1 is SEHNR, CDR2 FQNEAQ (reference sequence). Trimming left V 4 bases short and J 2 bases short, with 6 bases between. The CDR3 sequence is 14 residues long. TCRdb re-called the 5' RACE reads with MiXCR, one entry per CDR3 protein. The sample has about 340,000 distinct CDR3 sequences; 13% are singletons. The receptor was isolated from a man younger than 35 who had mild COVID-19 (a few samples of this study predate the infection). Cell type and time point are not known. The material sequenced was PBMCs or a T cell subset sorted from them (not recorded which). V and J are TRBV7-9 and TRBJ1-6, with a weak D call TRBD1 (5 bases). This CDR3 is CASSWDAYNSPLHF. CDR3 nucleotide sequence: TGTGCCAGCAGCTGGGACGCCTATAATTCACCCCTCCACTTT.